This T cell receptor (beta chain) comes out of a study of cytomegalovirus exposure and HLA in healthy donors. The study's findings and limits: Three chains tied to CMV proved CMV antigen-specific in vitro. Published work reported that the classifier diagnosed cytomegalovirus status with high specificity and sensitivity. Association with HLA alleles at 0.05 false discovery rate was found for 16,951 TCR beta sequences in a later analysis.

It was with 60 Vbeta and 13 Jbeta primers that the PCR ran. The protocol was immunoSEQ multiplex PCR, while the TCRdb copy is restricted to in-frame clones and leaves out a portion. The table lists around 210,000 clones, around four fifths of them singletons, with around 0.45% in the top ten. The CDR3 contains 13 residues. From germline, CDR1 is LNHDA and CDR2 SQIVND (reference sequence). Trimming removed 3 bases at V and 3 bases at J, with 9 bases between. Notes on this clone: Its cognate antigen is unknown.

Material for sequencing was PBMCs. The chain uses TRBV19 and TRBJ2-7; D is undetermined. This clonotype was sampled from a boy aged 10-17 years in good health and CMV-seronegative. Here the CDR3 DNA reads TGTGCCAGTAGTATCTCGCCGGGCTACGAGCAGTACTTC. Protein product: CASSISPGYEQYF.